A single sample gave rise to the 25 T cell receptor beta chains below, sequenced in a study of blood T cells in healthy people across ages. Primers used in a second PCR of roughly 7 to 12 cycles were a sample-barcoded 5' primer and a J-beta primer mix. TCRdb analysed the 5' RACE reads with MiXCR anew, one entry per CDR3 protein. The data contain about 1.8 million distinct CDR3 sequences, around half of them singletons. Sequences were obtained from blood. Receptors were obtained from a woman aged 35 to 49 in good health.

The rearrangement joins TRBV19 to TRBJ1-1; possible D gene TRBD1, 5 bases. The CDR3 totals 13 residues. V was clipped by 5 bases and J by 7 bases, with 14 bases between them. Germline assignment: CDR1 LNHDA and CDR2 SQIVND (reference sequence). The CDR3 spells CASSRRGEYEAFF. Written as DNA, the CDR3 is TGTGCCAGTAGTCGCCGAGGGGAGTATGAAGCTTTCTTT.

There are a few counts of this clonotype. Here the CDR3 DNA reads TGTGCCAGCAGGGGACAGGTGGAGACCCAGTACTTC. Its translation is CASRGQVETQYF. The chain links TRBV7-2 to TRBJ2-5; 8 bases agree with TRBD1. Germline assignment: CDR1 SGHTA and CDR2 FQGNSA. Trimming at V came to 6 bases and at J to 5 bases, leaving 2 bases not matched to a gene. This CDR3 has 12 residues.

The V and J genes are TRBV20-1 and TRBJ1-5, with D unclear. The CDR3 extends over 15 amino acids. V was pared by 0 bases and J by 4 bases, with 13 bases between. Germline-derived CDR1 and CDR2 are DFQATT and SNEGSKA (reference sequence). CDR3 bases: TGCAGTGCTAGAGATTCGGGGAGAGTAAATCAGCCCCAGCATTTT. Protein: CSARDSGRVNQPQHF.

The J gene is TRBJ1-1, the V gene TRBV6-6; D is perhaps TRBD1 (6 bases). The CDR3 sequence is 13 residues long. The germline gives CDR1 MNHNY, CDR2 SVGAGI (reference sequence). The V end was cut by 5 bases, the J end by 7 bases, with 14 bases between. CDR3 region: CASSHPGHLEAFF. The CDR3 DNA is TGTGCCAGCAGTCACCCGGGACACCTTGAAGCTTTCTTT.

This clonotype was counted between two and nine times. This rearrangement joins TRBV7-9 to TRBJ2-1; D not certain. V lost 1 base, J lost 6 bases, and 10 bases lay in between. The V gene's germline CDR1 is SEHNR and CDR2 FQNEAQ (reference sequence). This CDR3 is built from 14 residues. In DNA form, the CDR3 reads TGTGCCAGCAGCTTAGACGGATACGGCAATGAGCAGTTCTTC. Translated, it gives CASSLDGYGNEQFF.

The CDR3 DNA is TGCGCCAGCAGCTTTGTATCCGGGAACACAGATACGCAGTATTTT. Protein sequence: CASSFVSGNTDTQYF. The chain is built from TRBV5-1 and TRBJ2-3; a weak D match, TRBD2 (5 bases). Trimming took off 2 bases at V and 2 bases at J, with 12 bases between the two ends. The CDR3 totals 15 residues. CDR1 and CDR2 from the germline V gene are SGHRS and YFSETQ.

The V and J genes are TRBV7-6 and TRBJ2-7; the D gene is possibly TRBD2 (6 bases). The CDR3 has 15 amino acids. Trimming removed 1 base from V and 3 bases from J, with 13 bases in between. Germline-derived CDR1 and CDR2 are SGHVS and FNYEAQ. In DNA, the CDR3 is TGTGCCAGCAGCTTAGGGGAGGACTACAGCTACGAGCAGTACTTC. Translation gives CASSLGEDYSYEQYF.

This clonotype was seen more than once but under ten times. V is TRBV7-9 and J is TRBJ2-4, with D uncertain. Germline lookup yields CDR1 SEHNR and CDR2 FQNEAQ (reference sequence). The CDR3 has 12 residues. V was cut by 3 bases and J by 13 bases, with 13 bases left in between. In DNA, the CDR3 is TGTGCCAGCAGCTTGGATGGCAACGGGCAGTACTTC. Translation: CASSLDGNGQYF.

This clonotype was seen a handful of times. The genes are TRBV6-6 and TRBJ2-7; possible D gene TRBD1, 6 bases. Per the germline V gene, CDR1 is MNHNY and CDR2 is SVGAGI (reference sequence). V was pared by 0 bases and J by 0 bases, with 12 bases between. The CDR3 length is 16 residues. The CDR3 loop reads CASSYSRTDHSYEQYF. The CDR3 coding sequence is TGTGCCAGCAGTTACTCAAGGACAGATCACTCCTACGAGCAGTACTTC.

There are a few counts of this clonotype. The chain is built from TRBV7-2 and TRBJ2-3, with 9 bases fitting TRBD2. This CDR3 region has 13 residues. V trimming: 1 base; J trimming: 12 bases; junction bases outside the gene matches: 5. CDR1 SGHTA and CDR2 FQGNSA come from the germline V gene. Here the CDR3 reads CASSLDGTSSQYF. CDR3 coding DNA: TGTGCCAGCAGCTTAGACGGGACTAGCTCCCAGTATTTT. The full variable domain, with the rest looked up from reference TRBV7-2 and TRBJ2-3, is GAGVSQSPSNKVTEKGKDVELRCDPISGHTALYWYRQSLGQGLEFLIYFQGNSAPDKSGLPSDRFSAERTGGSVSTLTIQRTQQEDSAVYLCASSLDGTSSQYFGPGTRLTVL.

The V call is TRBV7-2, the J call TRBJ1-5; 9 bases line up with TRBD1. The CDR3 contains 15 residues. CDR1 is SGHTA and CDR2 is FQGNSA in the germline V gene. Losses at the gene ends were 4 bases for V and 7 bases for J; bases not matched to a gene: 8. This chain's CDR3 is CASSSRTGDIQPQHF. CDR3 DNA sequence: TGTGCCAGCAGCTCTAGGACAGGGGACATCCAGCCCCAGCATTTT.

The genes are TRBV20-1 and TRBJ1-5, with 9 nucleotides matching TRBD1. Unmatched junction bases numbered 8, after V lost 4 bases and J lost 4 bases. This CDR3 contains 15 residues. Germline-derived CDR1 and CDR2 are DFQATT and SNEGSKA (reference sequence). This CDR3 reads CSAIATTGGNQPQHF. Written as DNA, the CDR3 is TGCAGTGCTATCGCGACGACAGGGGGGAATCAGCCCCAGCATTTT.

This clonotype was detected only a few times. This chain uses TRBV6-5 with TRBJ2-7; 8 bases align to TRBD1. V dropped 5 bases and J dropped 6; count of bases not matched to a gene: 9. Germline V gene data show CDR1 as MNHEY and CDR2 as SVGAGI. This CDR3 has 14 amino acids. CDR3 nucleotide sequence: TGTGCCAGCAGTCAAACGACAGGGGTGGGCGAGCAGTACTTC. It yields the protein CASSQTTGVGEQYF.

The CDR3 nucleotides read TGTGCCAGCAGTTTTCCGGGACAGGGAGTTTCGAGCTACACCTTC. It specifies CASSFPGQGVSSYTF. The chain carries TRBV12-3 or TRBV12-4 and TRBJ1-2; the match to TRBD1 covers 9 bases. Germline trimming cut 3 bases from V and 9 bases from J; bases unmatched to any gene: 11. The CDR3 is 15 amino acids.

The chain joins TRBV6-5 to TRBJ2-5; 10 bases are a match to TRBD2. The V gene's germline CDR1 is MNHEY and CDR2 SVGAGI. The junction had 15 bases not matched to a gene; V was cut back by 6 bases and J by 11 bases. The CDR3 runs 15 residues. The CDR3 DNA sequence: TGTGCCAGCAGGGGGCTTAGCGGGGGGTACAATGAGCAGTACTTC. As protein: CASRGLSGGYNEQYF.

This clonotype occurred a few times. This chain uses TRBV4-1 with TRBJ1-5, with D perhaps TRBD1 (6 bases). CDR3 size: 15 residues. Germline CDR1 reads MGHRA; CDR2 reads YSYEKL. The V and J ends lost 3 bases and 7 bases respectively, with 16 bases between them. CDR3 nucleotides: TGCGCCAGCAGCCAGGAAACAGGGTCTCACCAGCCCCAGCATTTT. Its protein product is CASSQETGSHQPQHF.

The chain couples TRBV2 to TRBJ2-1, with D possibly TRBD2 on 6 matching bases. The J call is uncertain, as TRBJ2-7 better fits the DNA end. Germline-derived CDR1 and CDR2 are SNHLY and FYNNEI. The CDR3 contains 14 residues. CDR3 residues: CASSELGGRNEQYF. CDR3 nucleotides: TGTGCCAGCAGTGAACTGGGTGGGAGGAATGAGCAGTACTTC.

The chain employs TRBV20-1 and TRBJ2-3; a possible D gene is TRBD2 (6 bases). The V gene lost 0 bases and the J gene lost 2 bases, with 15 bases spanning the gap. This CDR3 has 16 residues. The germline V gene encodes CDR1 DFQATT and CDR2 SNEGSKA (reference sequence). The CDR3 protein is CSAREGLLPPTDTQYF. Written as DNA, the CDR3 is TGCAGTGCTAGAGAGGGACTCCTCCCTCCCACAGATACGCAGTATTTT.

The V call is TRBV20-1, the J call TRBJ2-5; unclear D gene. TRBJ2-7 explains the end of the DNA better; the J call may be wrong. The CDR3 is 12 amino acids. Per the germline V gene, CDR1 is DFQATT and CDR2 is SNEGSKA (reference sequence). CDR3 DNA: TGCAGTGCTAGCAGGATTTCCTACGAGCAGTACTTC. Protein sequence: CSASRISYEQYF.

This clonotype was counted only a few times. In DNA, the CDR3 is TGTGCCAGCAGCGCAGACAGGGGAGATACGCAGTATTTT. This encodes CASSADRGDTQYF. The chain joins TRBV7-7 to TRBJ2-3; TRBD1 agrees at 8 bases. The CDR3 length is 13 residues. The junction had 3 bases not matched to a gene; V was cut back by 5 bases and J by 5 bases. Germline CDR1 is SSHAT and CDR2 is FNYEAQ (reference sequence).

The chain is built from TRBV6-5 and TRBJ1-2; tentatively, D is TRBD1 (5 bases). V lost 0 bases and J lost 8, with 19 bases in between. The V gene's germline CDR1 is MNHEY and CDR2 SVGAGI. There are 16 residues in the CDR3. The CDR3 sequence is CASSYSRGSKREGYTF. For the CDR3, the DNA is TGTGCCAGCAGTTACTCGAGGGGTTCGAAGAGGGAAGGCTACACCTTC.

V and J are TRBV20-1 and TRBJ1-2, with D maybe TRBD1 (5 bases). V dropped 3 bases and J dropped 4 bases, with 18 bases sitting between them. Germline-derived CDR1 and CDR2 are DFQATT and SNEGSKA (reference sequence). CDR3 length: 15 amino acids. The CDR3: CSARASGRYGYGYTF. The CDR3 nucleotides read TGCAGTGCTAGGGCCTCAGGGAGGTACGGCTATGGCTACACCTTC.

This clonotype was picked up a small number of times. The chain carries TRBV4-3 and TRBJ2-7; TRBD1 might be the D (6 bases). Per germline, CDR1 LGHNA and CDR2 YSLEER. The V and J ends lost 5 bases and 2 bases respectively, with 13 bases between them. The CDR3 is 14 residues long. In DNA form, the CDR3 reads TGCGCCAGCAGCGGGGACACAAACGCCTACGAGCAGTACTTC. Translation: CASSGDTNAYEQYF.

The CDR3 bases are TGTGCCAGCAGCCAACAAGTGGAGAATTCACCCCTCCACTTT. Amino acids: CASSQQVENSPLHF. The rearrangement uses TRBV14 and TRBJ1-6; D is unresolved. The V gene's germline CDR1 is SGHDN and CDR2 FVKESK. With 2 bases removed from V and 7 bases from J, the gap between germline ends came to 9 bases. There are 14 residues in the CDR3.

This clonotype was seen repeatedly, ten times or more. The CDR3 DNA sequence: TGCGCCAGCAGCTTGATCGAGGGGAATGAGCAGTTCTTC. This gives the protein CASSLIEGNEQFF. This rearrangement joins TRBV5-1 to TRBJ2-1; D tentatively reads TRBD1 or TRBD2 (5 bases each). The CDR3 spans 13 residues. Per germline, CDR1 SGHRS and CDR2 YFSETQ. V lost 1 base and J lost 7, with 9 bases in between.